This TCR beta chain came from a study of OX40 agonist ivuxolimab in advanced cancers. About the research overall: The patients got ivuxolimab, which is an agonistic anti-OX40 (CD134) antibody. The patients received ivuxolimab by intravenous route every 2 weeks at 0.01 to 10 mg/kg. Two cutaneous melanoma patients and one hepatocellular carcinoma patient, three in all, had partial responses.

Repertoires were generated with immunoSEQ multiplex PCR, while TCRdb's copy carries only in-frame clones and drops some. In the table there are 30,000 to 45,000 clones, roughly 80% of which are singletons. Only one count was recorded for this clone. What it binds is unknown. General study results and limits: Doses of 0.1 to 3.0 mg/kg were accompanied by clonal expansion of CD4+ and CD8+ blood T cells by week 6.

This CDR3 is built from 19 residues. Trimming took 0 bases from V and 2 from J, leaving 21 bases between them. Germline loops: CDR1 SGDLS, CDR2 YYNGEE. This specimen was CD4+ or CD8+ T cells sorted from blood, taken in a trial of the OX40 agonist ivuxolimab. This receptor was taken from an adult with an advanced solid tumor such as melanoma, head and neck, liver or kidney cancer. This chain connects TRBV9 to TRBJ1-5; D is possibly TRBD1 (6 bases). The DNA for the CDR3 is TGTGCCAGCAGCGTAGTTTACAGGGAGACCATATATTGCAATCAGCCCCAGCATTTT. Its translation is CASSVVYRETIYCNQPQHF.